One sample yielded the 9 T cell receptor beta chains listed below, sequenced in a study of blood T cell repertoires in COVID-19. Sequencing was performed with immunoSEQ multiplex PCR; in TCRdb, only in-frame clones are kept and a portion is missing. The data contain about 91,000 clones, more than 70% of them singletons. Source material: peripheral blood. The receptors originated from a woman over 75 with active COVID-19.

The chain joins TRBV15 to TRBJ2-7; the match to TRBD1 covers 10 bases. CDR1 LNHNV and CDR2 YYDKDF come from the germline V gene (reference sequence). The CDR3 is made up of 15 amino acids. Trimming took 0 bases from V and 4 from J; bases not matched to a gene: 3. CDR3 loop: CATSRETGGGYEQYF. In DNA, the CDR3 is TGTGCCACCAGCAGAGAGACAGGGGGCGGGTACGAGCAGTACTTC.

The chain combines TRBV4-1 with TRBJ1-2, with a possible D match to TRBD1 (5 bases). The V gene's germline CDR1 is MGHRA and CDR2 YSYEKL. There are 15 residues in the CDR3. The V gene lost 1 base and the J gene lost 5 bases, with 14 bases spanning the gap. The DNA for the CDR3 is TGCGCCAGCAGCCAAGCTGGTCAGGGCCTATATGGCTACACCTTC. Its translation: CASSQAGQGLYGYTF.

The chain links TRBV7-3 to TRBJ2-1, with TRBD2 matching 12 bases. Germline V gene data show CDR1 as SGHTA and CDR2 as FQGTGA. This CDR3 region has 17 residues. Germline trimming cut 5 bases from V and 2 bases from J; bases unmatched to any gene: 7. As DNA, the CDR3 is TGTGCCAGCAGCCTAGATCTAGCGGGGGGGCCCTACAATGAGCAGTTCTTC. It translates to CASSLDLAGGPYNEQFF.

This clone was detected only once. The V and J genes are TRBV6-5 and TRBJ2-3; tentatively, D is TRBD2 (6 bases). Between the trimmed V and J ends, which lost 6 bases and 4 bases, there was a span of 17 bases. This CDR3 comprises 15 residues. Looked up from germline, CDR1 is MNHEY and CDR2 is SVGAGI. CDR3 nucleotide sequence: TGTGCCAGCAGACGCGGGGACCTAGGGTCAGATACGCAGTATTTT. It is translated as CASRRGDLGSDTQYF.

This chain uses TRBV6-2 or TRBV6-3 with TRBJ1-2, with 7 bases fitting TRBD1. After removal of 1 base from V and 6 bases from J, the junction contained 5 bases not matched to a gene. Germline V gives CDR1 MNHEY, CDR2 SVGEGT. CDR3 length equals 14 residues. CDR3 loop: CASSYFNRGNGYTF. CDR3 nucleotides: TGTGCCAGCAGTTACTTCAACAGGGGAAATGGCTACACCTTC.

The rearrangement links TRBV5-6 to TRBJ2-5, with 8 bases identical to TRBD1. Germline lookup yields CDR1 SGHDT and CDR2 YYEEEE. The V and J ends lost 3 bases and 4 bases, in that order; junction bases with no gene match: 5. The CDR3 runs 14 residues. The CDR3 region has the DNA TGTGCCAGCAGCTGGAAACAGGGGGGAGAGACCCAGTACTTC. It is translated as CASSWKQGGETQYF.

This clone was recorded a few times. This rearrangement joins TRBV7-8 to TRBJ2-7; weak D call: TRBD1 (6 bases). V was pared by 5 bases and J by 0 bases, with 14 bases between. CDR3 length equals 15 residues. From germline, CDR1 is SGHVS and CDR2 FQNEAQ. The CDR3 coding sequence is TGTGCCAGCAGCCCCCTACAGGGCACCTCCTACGAGCAGTACTTC. Its protein is CASSPLQGTSYEQYF.

This chain uses TRBV6-5 with TRBJ2-1, with 11 bases identical to TRBD2. Per germline, CDR1 MNHEY and CDR2 SVGAGI. Losses at the gene ends were 5 bases for V and 2 bases for J; bases not matched to a gene: 2. The CDR3 consists of 15 residues. The CDR3 loop reads CASSRTSGPYNEQFF. The CDR3, as DNA: TGTGCCAGCAGTCGGACTAGCGGGCCCTACAATGAGCAGTTCTTC.

The rearrangement joins TRBV11-3 to TRBJ2-2; no clear D. Trimming cost V 6 bases and J 6 bases, with 5 bases left between them. Germline V gives CDR1 SGHNT, CDR2 YENEEA. The CDR3 loop spans 11 amino acids. CDR3 coding DNA: TGTGCCAGCAGTTCAGCCGGGGAGCTGTTTTTT. This codes for CASSSAGELFF. The full variable domain, rest sourced from reference TRBV11-3 and TRBJ2-2, is EAGVVQSPRYKIIEKKQPVAFWCNPISGHNTLYWYLQNLGQGPELLIRYENEEAVDDSQLPKDRFSAERLKGVDSTLKIQPAELGDSAVYLCASSSAGELFFGEGSRLTVL.